A selection of T cell receptor beta chains follows, all from one sample in a study of T cell repertoires in ileal Crohn's disease. Data came from immunoSEQ multiplex PCR; TCRdb stores just in-frame clones and leaves some out. The sample has over 15,000 clones, 92% seen once. Sequences were obtained from ileal tissue. The receptors stem from an adult with Crohn's disease. CDR3s include the opening cysteine and the closing phenylalanine or tryptophan. The order of the fields is D gene, clone size, V gene, J gene, CDR3 protein, CDR3 DNA. A D gene is named only where the DNA matches it firmly. Size is stated for part of the rows, as once, few or many counts, or as a class when the clone is expanded.

NA	NA	TRBV6-5	TRBJ1-5	CASRATGNPNQPQHF	TGTGCCAGCAGGGCAACAGGTAACCCCAATCAGCCCCAGCATTTT
TRBD1	NA	TRBV7-9	TRBJ1-1	CASSLVAGGITEAFF	TGTGCCAGCAGCTTAGTGGCAGGGGGCATCACTGAAGCTTTCTTT
NA	once	TRBV11-3	TRBJ2-5	CASSLGGSQETQYF	TGTGCCAGCAGCTTAGGAGGGAGCCAAGAGACCCAGTACTTC
NA	NA	TRBV7-2	TRBJ2-7	CASSFKLSSYEQYF	TGTGCCAGCAGCTTTAAACTCAGCTCCTACGAGCAGTACTTC
NA	NA	TRBV5-1	TRBJ2-7	CASSLLFGGRNEQYF	TGCGCCAGCAGCTTGTTATTTGGGGGTCGTAACGAGCAGTACTTC
NA	NA	TRBV5-1	TRBJ2-4	CASSLEGLTGRDRFGIQYF	TGCGCCAGCAGCTTGGAAGGTCTGACAGGGAGGGACAGATTTGGCATTCAGTACTTC
NA	NA	TRBV7-9	TRBJ1-3	CASSLSSGNTIYF	TGTGCCAGCAGCCTGAGCTCTGGAAACACCATATATTTT
NA	NA	TRBV4-2	TRBJ2-2	CASSQILDTGELFF	TGTGCCAGCAGCCAAATACTAGACACCGGGGAGCTGTTTTTT
TRBD1	NA	TRBV11-2	TRBJ1-6	CASSERTGNSPLHF	TGTGCCAGCAGCGAACGGACAGGGAATTCACCCCTCCACTTT
NA	NA	TRBV28	TRBJ1-3	CASSSLPGRNTIYF	TGTGCCAGCAGTTCCCTCCCAGGTCGAAACACCATATATTTT
TRBD1	NA	TRBV18	TRBJ1-6	CASSPPSGTVNSPLHF	TGTGCCAGCTCACCACCGTCCGGGACAGTCAATTCACCCCTCCACTTT
NA	NA	TRBV7-9	TRBJ1-6	CASSLGLGASYNSPLHF	TGTGCCAGCAGCTTAGGTCTGGGGGCTTCCTATAATTCACCCCTCCACTTT
NA	NA	TRBV6-5	TRBJ2-2	CASTQARSGELFF	TGTGCCAGCACACAGGCCCGATCCGGGGAGCTGTTTTTT
NA	NA	TRBV6-1	TRBJ2-5	CASSERAQWGETQYF	TGTGCCAGCAGTGAAAGGGCACAATGGGGAGAGACCCAGTACTTC
NA	NA	TRBV9	TRBJ2-3	CASNPGLFTDTQYF	TGTGCCAGCAACCCGGGACTCTTCACAGATACGCAGTATTTT
NA	once	TRBV27	TRBJ2-3	CASSLGYSTDTQYF	TGTGCCAGCAGTCTAGGGTACAGCACAGATACGCAGTATTTT
NA	NA	TRBV9	TRBJ2-2	CASSVATRDTGTGELFF	TGTGCCAGCAGCGTAGCTACCCGGGACACGGGCACCGGGGAGCTGTTTTTT
TRBD2	once	TRBV11-2	TRBJ2-5	CASSTGLAGSPETQYF	TGTGCCAGCAGCACGGGACTAGCGGGTAGTCCAGAGACCCAGTACTTC
NA	NA	TRBV18	TRBJ1-3	CASSPQQGASGNTIYF	TGTGCCAGCTCACCTCAGCAAGGGGCCTCTGGAAACACCATATATTTT
NA	once	TRBV6-1	TRBJ2-3	CASAPPDTQYF	TGTGCCAGCGCCCCCCCAGATACGCAGTATTTT
TRBD1	NA	TRBV19	TRBJ1-5	CASSIGDRQPQHF	TGTGCCAGTAGTATAGGGGACAGACAGCCCCAGCATTTT
NA	NA	TRBV23-1	TRBJ1-2	CASSQVQGYYGYTF	TGCGCCAGCAGTCAAGTTCAGGGATACTATGGCTACACCTTC
NA	NA	TRBV5-4	TRBJ2-1	CASSENRVRDNEQFF	TGTGCCAGCAGCGAAAACAGGGTGCGGGACAATGAGCAGTTCTTC
NA	NA	TRBV4-3	TRBJ2-1	CASSQAVSSYNEQFF	TGCGCCAGCAGCCAAGCAGTCAGCTCCTACAATGAGCAGTTCTTC
NA	NA	TRBV21-1	TRBJ2-7	CARLPNPGEQYF	TGTGCCAGACTTCCCAATCCGGGCGAGCAGTACTTC
NA	NA	TRBV15	TRBJ1-2	CATSRGQTPDYGYTF	TGTGCCACCAGCAGAGGACAGACCCCTGACTATGGCTACACCTTC
TRBD1	NA	TRBV7-8	TRBJ1-2	CASSPDRGDYGYTF	TGTGCCAGCAGCCCTGACAGGGGAGACTATGGCTACACCTTC
NA	NA	TRBV7-2	TRBJ2-2	CASSQPGRTGELFF	TGTGCCAGCAGCCAGCCAGGGAGGACCGGGGAGCTGTTTTTT
NA	NA	TRBV28	TRBJ2-5	CASNRHIHRETQYF	TGTGCCAGCAACCGACACATACATCGAGAGACCCAGTACTTC
TRBD2	few	TRBV27	TRBJ2-2	CASSPRLAGGTGELFF	TGTGCCAGCAGTCCAAGACTAGCGGGGGGGACCGGGGAGCTGTTTTTT
TRBD1	NA	TRBV5-1	TRBJ2-3	CASSWGDRGPTDTQYF	TGCGCCAGCAGCTGGGGGGACAGGGGGCCCACAGATACGCAGTATTTT
TRBD2	NA	TRBV7-8	TRBJ2-1	CASSLRLARGGEQFF	TGTGCCAGCAGCTTAAGACTAGCGAGGGGGGGTGAGCAGTTCTTC
NA	once	TRBV19	TRBJ1-1	CASSMGAAEAFF	TGTGCCAGTAGTATGGGGGCCGCTGAAGCTTTCTTT
TRBD1	NA	TRBV7-8	TRBJ1-2	CASSLRGLTGTGYTF	TGTGCCAGCAGCTTAAGGGGCTTGACAGGGACTGGCTACACCTTC
NA	NA	TRBV2	TRBJ2-2	CASSVLETGELFF	TGTGCCAGCAGTGTCCTGGAAACCGGGGAGCTGTTTTTT
NA	NA	TRBV11-1	TRBJ2-2	CASSLESAGNTGELFF	TGTGCCAGCAGCTTAGAAAGTGCGGGCAACACCGGGGAGCTGTTTTTT
NA	NA	TRBV7-2	TRBJ1-2	CASSLPGYGYTF	TGTGCCAGCAGCCTCCCAGGGTATGGCTACACCTTC
NA	NA	TRBV7-9	TRBJ1-5	CASSLTGGNQPQHF	TGTGCCAGCAGCTTAACGGGGGGCAATCAGCCCCAGCATTTT
NA	once	TRBV6-1	TRBJ1-5	CASSESLGVNQPQHF	TGTGCCAGCAGTGAGTCACTCGGGGTAAATCAGCCCCAGCATTTT
NA	NA	TRBV6-6	TRBJ1-3	CASSWALSGNTIYF	TGTGCCAGCAGCTGGGCCCTCTCTGGAAACACCATATATTTT
TRBD1	NA	TRBV12-5	TRBJ1-1	CASGLGGQGDTEAFF	TGTGCTAGTGGTTTGGGTGGACAGGGAGACACTGAAGCTTTCTTT
NA	NA	TRBV27	TRBJ1-5	CASSSITGIQPQHF	TGTGCCAGCAGTTCAATCACAGGGATCCAGCCCCAGCATTTT
NA	NA	TRBV6-5	TRBJ2-7	CASSYGNKQYF	TGTGCCAGCAGTTACGGGAATAAGCAGTACTTC